The 23 T cell receptor beta chains presented below share a single source sample, sequenced in a study of cytomegalovirus exposure and HLA in healthy donors. This PCR relied on a set of 60 Vbeta primers and 13 Jbeta primers. Generated by immunoSEQ multiplex PCR, the TCRdb table keeps only in-frame clones and is missing some. The data contain 150,000 to 200,000 clones, 60% to 80% of them singletons. The specimen was PBMCs. The receptors stem from a male donor in good health and CMV-seronegative.

The chain links TRBV6-5 to TRBJ2-7; TRBD1 agrees at 9 bases. The CDR3 sequence is 12 residues long. V dropped 6 bases and J dropped 3; count of bases not matched to a gene: 0. Germline CDR1 reads MNHEY; CDR2 reads SVGAGI. Here the CDR3 reads CASRTGGYEQYF. As DNA, the CDR3 is TGTGCCAGCAGGACAGGGGGCTACGAGCAGTACTTC.

The chain uses TRBV7-6 and TRBJ2-5, with TRBD1 matching 8 bases. The V gene end was trimmed by 5 bases and the J gene end by 4 bases; junction bases not matched to a gene: 9. The CDR3 sequence is 15 residues long. Germline-derived CDR1 and CDR2 are SGHVS and FNYEAQ. In DNA, the CDR3 is TGTGCCAGCAGCCCGAGACAGGGGTACGGAGAGACCCAGTACTTC. Amino acids: CASSPRQGYGETQYF.

V and J are TRBV7-6 and TRBJ2-7; no clear D. The CDR3 extends over 11 amino acids. V dropped 4 bases and J dropped 3 bases, with 4 bases sitting between them. Germline V gene lookup returns CDR1 SGHVS and CDR2 FNYEAQ. The CDR3 protein is CASSSLYEQYF. DNA of the CDR3: TGTGCCAGCAGCTCCCTCTACGAGCAGTACTTC.

A remark on this clone: One junction end does not reproduce the germline sequence, and a read error may be involved. The CDR3 is CACPGQGAYEQCF. Here the CDR3 DNA reads TGTGCCTGCCCTGGACAGGGGGCTTACGAGCAGTGCTTC. J is TRBJ2-7 and V is TRBV30, with 11 bases matching TRBD1. This CDR3 is 13 amino acids long. Germline V gives CDR1 GTSNPN, CDR2 SVGIG (reference sequence).

The chain has TRBV28 and TRBJ2-7, with 7 bases lining up with TRBD2. CDR3 length: 16 amino acids. CDR1 is MDHEN, CDR2 SYDVKM, per germline. The V segment lost 2 bases and the J segment 5 bases; nucleotides outside the gene matches: 12. In DNA form, the CDR3 reads TGTGCCAGCAGTTTAGGAGGGAGGGCAGGTCTGGACGAGCAGTACTTC. Translation gives CASSLGGRAGLDEQYF.

This clone is a singleton in its sample. The CDR3 spells CASSLTGTNYGYTF. Here the CDR3 DNA reads TGTGCCAGCAGTCTGACAGGGACTAACTATGGCTACACCTTC. The chain combines TRBV27 with TRBJ1-2, with 7 bases that match TRBD1. With V trimmed by 5 bases and J by 0 bases, 3 bases remained unmatched. The CDR3 totals 14 residues. Germline loops: CDR1 MNHEY, CDR2 SMNVEV (reference sequence).

The chain employs TRBV6-1 and TRBJ2-3; no firm D call. V lost 8 bases, J lost 2 bases, and 14 bases lay in between. This CDR3 contains 14 residues. Per the germline V gene, CDR1 is MNHNS and CDR2 is SASEGT. The CDR3 DNA reads TGTGCCAGCGTAACCAGGATAAACACAGATACGCAGTATTTT. Amino acids: CASVTRINTDTQYF.

The chain joins TRBV10-3 to TRBJ2-5, with no clear D. The DNA matches TRBJ2-7 better at its end, which makes the J call doubtful. The germline V gene encodes CDR1 ENHRY and CDR2 SYGVKD. This CDR3 is built from 11 residues. CDR3 sequence (DNA): TGTGCCATCAGTGAGGAGTACGAGCAGTACTTC. As protein: CAISEEYEQYF.

The V and J genes are TRBV7-2 and TRBJ1-5, with TRBD1 as a possible D gene (5 bases). Trimming stripped 5 bases from V and 5 bases from J, with 10 bases between. The CDR3 runs to 13 residues. Germline CDR1 reads SGHTA; CDR2 reads FQGNSA. The CDR3 DNA sequence: TGTGCCAGCAGCCCCGACAGCGATCAGCCCCAGCATTTT. Translation gives CASSPDSDQPQHF.

The V gene is TRBV7-9, the J gene TRBJ2-2, with D tentatively TRBD2 (5 bases). This CDR3 has 16 residues. In germline, CDR1 is SEHNR, CDR2 FQNEAQ (reference sequence). V lost 1 base and J lost 2, with 11 bases in between. This CDR3 reads CASSLGAGRNTGELFF. In DNA form, the CDR3 reads TGTGCCAGCAGCTTAGGCGCGGGTAGAAACACCGGGGAGCTGTTTTTT.

V and J are TRBV18 and TRBJ2-3; 11 bases map to TRBD2. Trimming at V came to 6 bases and at J to 2 bases, leaving 4 bases not matched to a gene. The germline V gene has CDR1 KGHSH and CDR2 LQKENI. CDR3 size: 15 residues. The CDR3: CASSSGLAVTDTQYF. The CDR3 DNA is TGTGCCAGCTCCTCGGGACTAGCGGTCACAGATACGCAGTATTTT. Full variable domain (rest looked up from reference TRBV18 and TRBJ2-3): NAGVMQNPRHLVRRRGQEARLRCSPMKGHSHVYWYRQLPEEGLKFMVYLQKENIIDESGMPKERFSAEFPKEGPSILRIQQVVRGDSAAYFCASSSGLAVTDTQYFGPGTRLTVL.

The rearrangement joins TRBV20-1 to TRBJ2-1; D gene uncertain. Germline lookup yields CDR1 DFQATT and CDR2 SNEGSKA (reference sequence). The CDR3 length is 11 residues. V was cut by 3 bases and J by 5 bases, with 5 bases left in between. CDR3 region: CSARRNNEQFF. DNA of the CDR3: TGCAGTGCTAGGAGAAACAATGAGCAGTTCTTC.

The chain combines TRBV1 with TRBJ2-1; TRBD2, the table's D call, was not compared with the DNA. TRBV1 is described as a pseudogene. The CDR3 runs 19 residues. The chain's CDR3 is CTSSHKAGTSGSAYNEQFF. CDR3 DNA sequence: TGCACCAGCAGCCACAAAGCCGGGACTAGCGGGAGCGCCTACAATGAGCAGTTCTTC.

V and J are TRBV19 and TRBJ2-3; 8 bases line up with TRBD1. Germline CDR1 is LNHDA and CDR2 is SQIVND (reference sequence). Trimming at V came to 5 bases and at J to 7 bases, leaving 8 bases not matched to a gene. The CDR3 is made up of 14 amino acids. CDR3 in DNA: TGTGCCAGTAGTTCCGACAGGGGTCGGAATACGCAGTATTTT. It translates to CASSSDRGRNTQYF.

The chain is built from TRBV7-8 and TRBJ2-2, with D perhaps TRBD2 (5 bases). CDR1 is SGHVS and CDR2 is FQNEAQ in the germline V gene. This CDR3 has 15 residues. Trimming took off 1 base at V and 7 bases at J, with 13 bases between the two ends. The CDR3: CASSLDGGRDGELFF. DNA of the CDR3: TGTGCCAGCAGCTTAGACGGCGGACGGGACGGGGAGCTGTTTTTT.

In regard to this clone: Other DNA sequences in the sample encode the same CDR3. This sequence joins TRBV7-2 and TRBJ2-7, with 7 bases fitting TRBD1. The ends lost 5 bases at V and 7 bases at J; junction bases unmatched: 8. CDR1 and CDR2 from the germline V gene are SGHTA and FQGNSA. The CDR3 extends over 13 amino acids. CDR3 amino acids: CASSPYSGGEQYF. In DNA form, the CDR3 reads TGTGCCAGCAGCCCATATTCAGGGGGTGAGCAGTACTTC.

V gene TRBV5-4 combines with J gene TRBJ1-2, with 7 positions matching TRBD1. The CDR3 sequence is 16 residues long. Trimming removed 3 bases from V and 5 bases from J; junction bases left unmatched: 13. Germline V gives CDR1 SGHNT, CDR2 YYREEE (reference sequence). CDR3 bases: TGTGCCAGCAGCTCCGGACAGGCCTTGCGGCCTTATGGCTACACCTTC. It codes for CASSSGQALRPYGYTF.

This clone was counted a single time. The V and J genes are TRBV5-1 and TRBJ1-1, with unresolved D. Germline V gene data show CDR1 as SGHRS and CDR2 as YFSETQ. There are 13 residues in the CDR3. V shed 2 bases and J shed 1 base, with 6 bases lying between them. The CDR3, as DNA: TGCGCCAGCAGCTTTGAGGAGAACACTGAAGCTTTCTTT. Protein: CASSFEENTEAFF.

This clone was seen only a few times. V is TRBV5-4 and J is TRBJ1-2; 9 bases map to TRBD1. CDR3 length: 14 residues. The V gene end was trimmed by 2 bases and the J gene end by 8 bases; junction bases not matched to a gene: 7. Germline CDR1 SGHNT, CDR2 YYREEE (reference sequence). For the CDR3, the DNA is TGTGCCAGCAGCTTCGGGACAGGGTCGTACGGCTACACCTTC. This sequence encodes CASSFGTGSYGYTF.

This chain joins TRBV9 and TRBJ2-1; 10 bases match TRBD1. The CDR3 runs to 14 residues. The germline V gene has CDR1 SGDLS and CDR2 YYNGEE. After removal of 3 bases from V and 4 bases from J, the junction contained 1 base not matched to a gene. CDR3 in amino acids: CASSGGQGYNEQFF. The CDR3 DNA follows: TGTGCCAGCAGCGGGGGACAGGGGTACAATGAGCAGTTCTTC.

The rearrangement joins TRBV5-1 to TRBJ2-1; TRBD2 matches 10 bases. The J segment lost 8 bases and the V segment lost 6 bases, leaving 11 bases of the junction unmatched. From germline, CDR1 is SGHRS and CDR2 YFSETQ. CDR3 size: 15 residues. For the CDR3, the DNA is TGCGCCAGCACTTGGTATGAGCGGGGGGGGCATGAGCAGTTCTTC. The encoded protein is CASTWYERGGHEQFF.

The chain joins TRBV7-3 to TRBJ2-1; the match to TRBD2 covers 10 bases. V gave up 0 bases and J gave up 10 bases; unmatched junction bases: 6. Germline V gene data show CDR1 as SGHTA and CDR2 as FQGTGA. The CDR3 totals 15 residues. CDR3 protein: CASSLTLAGGGEQFF. DNA for the CDR3: TGTGCCAGCAGCTTAACATTAGCGGGAGGTGGGGAGCAGTTCTTC.

This clone was seen just once. The rearrangement links TRBV4-1 to TRBJ1-5; TRBD1 matches at 9 bases. V gave up 4 bases and J gave up 1 base; unmatched junction bases: 5. The germline V gene encodes CDR1 MGHRA and CDR2 YSYEKL. The CDR3 runs to 16 residues. In DNA, the CDR3 is TGCGCCAGCAGCCCACACAGGGGGCAGAGCAATCAGCCCCAGCATTTT. Its protein product is CASSPHRGQSNQPQHF.